These T cell receptor beta chains were read from a single sample in a study of T cell repertoires in cytomegalovirus infection. One entry per CDR3 protein, called by TCRdb with MiXCR from the reads. The sample includes 250,000 to 300,000 distinct CDR3 sequences, less than 25% of them seen just once. Antigen specificity for these receptors is unknown. Sequencing used cultured PBMCs, obtained from culture after CMV antigen stimulation. These receptors came from a human donor in good health (CMV status not recorded). Some clones in this sample may be carry-over from other donors' samples. Each CDR3 is given with its conserved first and last residue. The D gene is left open where the match is weak. Size is stated for part of the rows, as once, few or many counts, or as a class when the clone is expanded.

>TRBD2|-|TRBJ2-7|TRBV11-2
TGTGCCAGCAGCTTAGATCGGGAGGGGAAGCAGTACTTC
CASSLDREGKQYF
>-|-|TRBJ1-5|TRBV15
TGTGCCACCAGCAGAGTCCAGGGTGATCAGCCCCAGCATTTT
CATSRVQGDQPQHF
>-|-|TRBJ2-5|TRBV5-1
TGCGCCAGCAGCTCCGGAACGGCTAGTCCACAAGAGACCCAGTACTTC
CASSSGTASPQETQYF
>-|-|TRBJ1-5|TRBV7-9
TGTGCCAGCAGCGGGACGGGGAGCGCTCAGCCCCAGCATTTT
CASSGTGSAQPQHF
>-|many|TRBJ2-7|TRBV7-2
TGTGCCAGCAGCCACCCCTCGAACGAGCAGTACTTC
CASSHPSNEQYF
>TRBD2|few|TRBJ2-7|TRBV6-2/TRBV6-3
TGTGCCAGCAGTTACTATCAAACCGGGACTAAGCCCTACGAGCAGTACTTC
CASSYYQTGTKPYEQYF
>-|few|TRBJ2-4|TRBV19
TGTGCCACACTCGGGGGGCCTCAAGGGGCAAACATTCAGTACTTC
CATLGGPQGANIQYF
>-|-|TRBJ2-3|TRBV9
TGTGCCAGCAGCGTAGGGGTTAGCGCGAGCACAGATACGCAGTATTTT
CASSVGVSASTDTQYF
>-|-|TRBJ1-1|TRBV15
TGTGCCACCATGGGTGGGGCCGACACTGAAGCTTTCTTT
CATMGGADTEAFF
>-|few|TRBJ2-6|TRBV30
TGTGCCTGTCCTTCGGGGGGGACAGGGCTATCTGGGGCCAACGTCCTGACTTTC
CACPSGGTGLSGANVLTF
>-|-|TRBJ1-1|TRBV4-3
TGCGCCAGCTCGAGGGTCGTGAACTCGTTGGCTTTCTTT
CASSRVVNSLAFF
>-|-|TRBJ2-7|TRBV5-5
TGTGCCAGCAGCTTGGTAGCAGGGGCTGGCTACGAGCAGTACTTC
CASSLVAGAGYEQYF
>TRBD1|many|TRBJ2-7|TRBV7-6
TGTGCCAGCAGCTTAACCCCGCCTCAGGGGGCGCGTCTCAACGAGCAGTACTTC
CASSLTPPQGARLNEQYF
>TRBD2|once|TRBJ2-1|TRBV4-3
TGCGCCAGCAGCCCCGGGACTAGCGGGAGTTCGGGGCATGAGCAGTTCTTC
CASSPGTSGSSGHEQFF
>TRBD2|many|TRBJ2-5|TRBV7-8
TGTGCCAGCAACTATTACCCCACATTAGCGGGAGACGGGGAGACCCAGTACTTC
CASNYYPTLAGDGETQYF
>-|-|TRBJ2-7|TRBV7-2
TGTGCCAGCAGCGGGAGGGGGGGGGGGGGGTATCCCTACGAGCAGTACTTC
CASSGRGGGGYPYEQYF
>TRBD2|many|TRBJ2-1|TRBV7-2
TGTGCCAGCAGCTTAAGCGGGAGAAGGGTTGAGCAGTTCTTC
CASSLSGRRVEQFF
>TRBD2|-|TRBJ2-1|TRBV28
TGTGCCAGCAGACCCAGCGGGAGAGACCAGGAGCAGTTCTTC
CASRPSGRDQEQFF
>TRBD1|many|TRBJ1-1|TRBV24-1
TGTGCCACCAGACCCACAGGGGGCCCGGGGAACACTGAAGCTTTCTTT
CATRPTGGPGNTEAFF
>TRBD1|many|TRBJ1-5|TRBV27
TGTGCCAGCAGTTTGGACAGGGGCGATCAGCCCCAGCATTTT
CASSLDRGDQPQHF
>-|-|TRBJ1-1|TRBV6-1
TGTGCCAGCAGCCTGGTCGGGGCGCGCGCTTTCTTT
CASSLVGARAFF
>TRBD2|few|TRBJ2-1|TRBV20-1
TGCAGTGCTAGCTCGGGACTAGCGGACAATGAGCAGTTCTTC
CSASSGLADNEQFF
>TRBD1|-|TRBJ2-7|TRBV15
TGTGCCACCAGCAGAGTACAGGGGCTGAGCCCCCTAAACTACGAGCAGTACTTC
CATSRVQGLSPLNYEQYF
>TRBD2|many|TRBJ2-3|TRBV11-3
TGTGCCAGCAGCGAAGGACTAGCGGTTAGCACAGATACGCAGTATTTT
CASSEGLAVSTDTQYF
>-|many|TRBJ2-1|TRBV7-8
TGTGCCAGCAGCCGTTCGAGCCGGTCCTACAATGAGCAGTTCTTC
CASSRSSRSYNEQFF
>-|many|TRBJ1-2|TRBV12-3/TRBV12-4
TGTGCCAGCAGTACGACAGATTCCGCTTTTGGCTACACCTTC
CASSTTDSAFGYTF
>TRBD2|-|TRBJ2-1|TRBV24-1
TGTGCCACCAGCACGGGACTAGTCAGTGAGCAGTTCTTC
CATSTGLVSEQFF
>-|-|TRBJ1-2|TRBV6-1
TGTGCCAGCAGTTCAGTTCGGGGATCGGGCTACACCTTC
CASSSVRGSGYTF
>-|few|TRBJ2-5|TRBV20-1
TGCAGTGCTTCCCTCCGGGACGTTCAAGAGACCCAGTACTTC
CSASLRDVQETQYF
>TRBD2|many|TRBJ2-3|TRBV7-2
TGTGCCAGCAGCTTAGTAGGACTAGCGGGGGCCGGCACAGATACGCAGTATTTT
CASSLVGLAGAGTDTQYF
>TRBD1|-|TRBJ2-4|TRBV6-2/TRBV6-3
TGTGCCAGCAGTTACGGAGGACAGGGGAAAAACATTCAGTACTTC
CASSYGGQGKNIQYF
>-|-|TRBJ1-4|TRBV19
TGTGCCAGTAGTAAAGAAGACACCGGAACTAATGAAAAACTGTTTTTT
CASSKEDTGTNEKLFF
>-|many|TRBJ1-5|TRBV7-2
TGTGCCAGCAGCTTAGGACTCGGAGGCAATCAGCCCCAGCATTTT
CASSLGLGGNQPQHF
>TRBD1|many|TRBJ2-3|TRBV7-9
TGTGCCAGCAGCCCCCGGGACAGGCTCACAGATACGCAGTATTTT
CASSPRDRLTDTQYF
>-|-|TRBJ2-3|TRBV29-1
TGCAGCGTTGAAAGGCCCAGGGCACACACAGATACGCAGTATTTT
CSVERPRAHTDTQYF
>-|many|TRBJ2-1|TRBV7-6
TGTGCCAGCAGCCCGTTAAGGAGCGATGAGCAGTTCTTC
CASSPLRSDEQFF
>TRBD2|few|TRBJ2-5|TRBV2
TGTGCCAGCAAGGCCGGGACTAGCGGGAGAGAGACCCAGTACTTC
CASKAGTSGRETQYF
>-|-|TRBJ2-1|TRBV14
TGTGCCAGCAGCCGTGGGCGGGTCTCCCTCCCCTACAATGAGCAGTTCTTC
CASSRGRVSLPYNEQFF
>TRBD2|-|TRBJ2-1|TRBV19
TGTGCCAGTAGTACTCGACTAGCGCGTTCCTACAATGAGCAGTTCTTC
CASSTRLARSYNEQFF
>TRBD2|few|TRBJ2-1|TRBV19
TGTGCCAGTAGTGAGGTAGCGGGAGGGCTGGATGAGCAGTTCTTC
CASSEVAGGLDEQFF
>-|-|TRBJ2-3|TRBV5-6
TGTGCCAGCAGCTTCACCACCGATACGCAGTATTTT
CASSFTTDTQYF
>-|many|TRBJ1-1|TRBV28
TGTGCCAGCAAAGTGAACACTGAAGCTTTCTTT
CASKVNTEAFF
>TRBD1|many|TRBJ2-2|TRBV7-2
TGTGCCAGCAGCCAATTAGGGACAGCGAACACCGGGGAGCTGTTTTTT
CASSQLGTANTGELFF
>-|-|TRBJ1-1|TRBV19
TGTGCCAGTAGTATTGTCTTGAACACTGAAGCTTTCTTT
CASSIVLNTEAFF
>-|once|TRBJ2-1|TRBV18
TGTGCCAGCTCACCACCGTGGACTGTACACGGGGCGGTTGGCAATGAGCAGTTCTTC
CASSPPWTVHGAVGNEQFF
>-|-|TRBJ2-2|TRBV6-2/TRBV6-3
TGTGCCAGTTTAAGGCGCCGGGACGGAAACACCGGGGAGCTGTTTTTT
CASLRRRDGNTGELFF
>TRBD1|few|TRBJ1-5|TRBV12-3/TRBV12-4
TGTGCCAGCAGTTTAACCGGGACAGGCAATCAGCCCCAGCATTTT
CASSLTGTGNQPQHF
>-|few|TRBJ1-2|TRBV7-3
TGTGCCAGCAGCCTGACGGACGGGTACTATGGCTACACCTTC
CASSLTDGYYGYTF
>-|-|TRBJ1-5|TRBV18
TGTGCCAGCTCACCACAAGCGACTAGCAATCAGCCCCAGCATTTT
CASSPQATSNQPQHF
>TRBD1|few|TRBJ1-2|TRBV7-7
TGTGCTAGCTTAAGGAGGGGGCCTGTCACCTTC
CASLRRGPVTF
>TRBD2|few|TRBJ2-1|TRBV4-1
TGCGCCAGCAGCCAATCACCTAGCGGCCTTAAGCAGTTCTTC
CASSQSPSGLKQFF
>-|once|TRBJ2-3|TRBV3-1
TGTGCCAGCAGCCAACACACGGGGTCAGATACGCAGTATTTT
CASSQHTGSDTQYF